This TCR beta chain stems from a study of blood T cell repertoires in COVID-19. Study-wide background: The analysed material was cDNA or gDNA that came from T cells, B-cell-depleted T cells, or PBMCs.

Resolution of symptoms, clearance, or two negative PCRs was present in recovered Cohort 3 donors. Original methodology: Estimation of nucleated cell counts relied on the amplification of reference gene primers. Assay: immunoSEQ multiplex PCR; the TCRdb copy retains only in-frame clones and omits some. The V and J calls and clone size are taken from that table; D and trimming were inferred from the DNA. Of some 460,000 clones listed, approximately 86% are singletons. This clonotype was obtained from a woman between 18 and 29 years old who had recovered from COVID-19. Sequencing was carried out using PBMCs or T cells enriched from blood (not recorded which).

The CDR3 sequence is CASNQNNQPQHF. The CDR3 DNA is TGTGCCAGCAATCAAAACAATCAGCCCCAGCATTTT. The chain combines TRBV28 with TRBJ1-5, with unresolved D. Germline CDR1 is MDHEN and CDR2 is SYDVKM. The CDR3 is 12 residues long. V was trimmed by 7 bases and J by 3 bases, leaving 7 bases between them.